This T cell receptor beta chain derives from a study of human T cells and chemical hapten exposure. About the research overall: In the approximately 23-week study, patients were dosed weekly with diphenylcyclopropenone on the scalp throughout.

TCRdb fed the RACE reads into MiXCR, producing one record per CDR3 protein. Of approximately 400,000 distinct CDR3 sequences in the sample, roughly 4.8% were seen once. This clonotype was detected only a few times. The antigen is not known. Noted time point: patch test 1, 2 weeks after DPC sensitization. The treatment is: therapeutic diphenylcyclopropenone sensitization with weekly scalp DPC. Participating donors were patients with alopecia, aged 18 to 70 years, considered appropriate candidates for DPC. Whole-study results and caveats: Compared to controls, expanded TCRs made significantly more large clusters of similar CDR3s.

This CDR3 has 12 amino acids. Looked up from germline, CDR1 is DFQATT and CDR2 is SNEGSKA (reference sequence). The V and J ends lost 2 bases and 2 bases respectively, with 7 bases between them. The sample consisted of whole blood, taken in connection with sensitization to the hapten diphenylcyclopropenone (DPC). The clonotype was recovered from a woman aged 50 to 60 with alopecia areata. Some clones in this sample may be carry-over from other donors' samples. This chain joins TRBV20-1 and TRBJ2-7; unclear D gene. CDR3 protein: CSARPRTYEQYF. CDR3 in DNA: TGCAGTGCTAGACCCCGAACCTACGAGCAGTACTTC.